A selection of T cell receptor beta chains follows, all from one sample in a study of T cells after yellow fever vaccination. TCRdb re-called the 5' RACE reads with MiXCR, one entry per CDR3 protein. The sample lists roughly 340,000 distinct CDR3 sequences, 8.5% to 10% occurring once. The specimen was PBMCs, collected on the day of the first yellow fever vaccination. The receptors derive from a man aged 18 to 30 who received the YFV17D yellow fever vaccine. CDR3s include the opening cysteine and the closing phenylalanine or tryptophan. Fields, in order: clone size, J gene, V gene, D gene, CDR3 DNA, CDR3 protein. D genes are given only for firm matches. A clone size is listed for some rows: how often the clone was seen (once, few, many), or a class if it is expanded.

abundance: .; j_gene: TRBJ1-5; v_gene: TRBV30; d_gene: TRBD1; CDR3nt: TGTGCCTGGAGTGTACTGGGACAGGGAGGTCAGCCCCAGCATTTT; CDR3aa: CAWSVLGQGGQPQHF
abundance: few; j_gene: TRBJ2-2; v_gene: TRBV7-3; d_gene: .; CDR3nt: TGTGCCAGCAGCTTAAGATGGGGCGGGGAGCTGTTTTTT; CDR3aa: CASSLRWGGELFF
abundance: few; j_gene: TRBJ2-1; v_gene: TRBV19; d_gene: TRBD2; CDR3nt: TGTGCCAGTAGTAGCACTAGCGGGGGGTCCTCCTACAATGAGCAGTTCTTC; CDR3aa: CASSSTSGGSSYNEQFF
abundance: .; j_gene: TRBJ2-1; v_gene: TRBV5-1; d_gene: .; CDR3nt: TGCGCCAGCAGCCAGGGACCCACCAGGGAGCAGTTCTTC; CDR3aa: CASSQGPTREQFF
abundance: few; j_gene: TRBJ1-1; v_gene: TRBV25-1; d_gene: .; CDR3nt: TGTGCCAGCAGTGAATTAGGAGGGGACACTGAAGCTTTCTTT; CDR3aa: CASSELGGDTEAFF
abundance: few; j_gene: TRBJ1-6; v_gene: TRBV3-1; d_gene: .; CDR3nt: TGTGCCAGCAGCCAAGATGACAGGACGACACGGCCCCTCCACTTT; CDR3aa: CASSQDDRTTRPLHF
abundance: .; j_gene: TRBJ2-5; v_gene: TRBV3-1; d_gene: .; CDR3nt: TGTGCCAGCAGCCCCCGGGGGCGGGGGTATGAAGAGACCCAGTACTTC; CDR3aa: CASSPRGRGYEETQYF
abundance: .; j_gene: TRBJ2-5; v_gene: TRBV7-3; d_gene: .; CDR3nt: TGTGCCAGCAGCTTAACGTTTCAAGAGACCCAGTACTTC; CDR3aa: CASSLTFQETQYF
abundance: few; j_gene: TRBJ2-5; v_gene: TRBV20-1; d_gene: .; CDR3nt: TGCAGTGTGGAAAGGGGGGCGGTTATGCGCGAGACCCAGTACTTC; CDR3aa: CSVERGAVMRETQYF
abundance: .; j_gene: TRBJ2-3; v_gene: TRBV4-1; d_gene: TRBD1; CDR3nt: TGCGCCAGCAGCCAAGGGGCCAGGGGGCCGGCAGATACGCAGTATTTT; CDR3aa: CASSQGARGPADTQYF
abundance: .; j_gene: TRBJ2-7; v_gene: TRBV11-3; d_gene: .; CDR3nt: TGTGCCAGCAGCGCCCGGGGCCCGGGCGAGCAGTACTTC; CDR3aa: CASSARGPGEQYF
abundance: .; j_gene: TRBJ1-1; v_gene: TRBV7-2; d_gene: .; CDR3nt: TGTGCCAGCAGCCCCGCCATGAACACTGAAGCTTTCTTT; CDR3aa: CASSPAMNTEAFF
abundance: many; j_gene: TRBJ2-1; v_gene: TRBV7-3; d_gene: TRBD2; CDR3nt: TGTGCCAGCAGCAATTACGGGACTAGCGGGGCATACAATGAGCAGTTCTTC; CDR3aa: CASSNYGTSGAYNEQFF
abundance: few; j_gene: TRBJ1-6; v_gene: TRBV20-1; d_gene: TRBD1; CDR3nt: TGCAGTGCTACCAGGGGGGCGTATAATTCACCCCTCCACTTT; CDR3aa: CSATRGAYNSPLHF
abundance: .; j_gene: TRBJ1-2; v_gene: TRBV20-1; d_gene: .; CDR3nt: TGCAGTGCTAGAGATCACGGGCCTCGAGGCAACTATGGCTACACCTTC; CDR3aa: CSARDHGPRGNYGYTF
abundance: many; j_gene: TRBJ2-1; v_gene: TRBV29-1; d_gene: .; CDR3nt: TGCAGCGTTTCAAGTAGAGGGCGGCAGTTCTTC; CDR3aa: CSVSSRGRQFF
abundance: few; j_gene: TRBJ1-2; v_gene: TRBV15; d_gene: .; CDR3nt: TGTGCCACCAGCAGAGAAGCTAACTATGGCTACACCTTC; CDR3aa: CATSREANYGYTF
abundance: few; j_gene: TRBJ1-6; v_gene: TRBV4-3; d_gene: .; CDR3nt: TGCGCCAGCAGCCAGGGGAGTGGAGGGTATAATTCACCCCTCCACTTT; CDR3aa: CASSQGSGGYNSPLHF
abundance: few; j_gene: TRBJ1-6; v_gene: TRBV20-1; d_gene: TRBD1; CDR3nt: TGCAGTGCTCGGGACAGGGGTGTTCGAAGTAATTCACCCCTCCACTTT; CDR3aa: CSARDRGVRSNSPLHF
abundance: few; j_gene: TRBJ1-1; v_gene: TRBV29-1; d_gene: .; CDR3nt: TGCAGCGTTAGGTGGCGGAGGGACACTGAAGCTTTCTTT; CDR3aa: CSVRWRRDTEAFF
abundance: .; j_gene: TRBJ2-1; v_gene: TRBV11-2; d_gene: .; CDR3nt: TGTGCCAGCAGCTACGACCCGGCCTCCTACAATGAGCAGTTCTTC; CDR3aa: CASSYDPASYNEQFF
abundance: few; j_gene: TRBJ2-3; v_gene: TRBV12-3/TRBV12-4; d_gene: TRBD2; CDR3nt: TGTGCCAGCAGTTTCTATATGGCTAGCGGGGCAGATACGCAGTATTTT; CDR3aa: CASSFYMASGADTQYF
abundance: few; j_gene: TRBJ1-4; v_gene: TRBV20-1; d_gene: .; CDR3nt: TGCAGTGCTAGAGACTACGTGGGGGGTGAAAAACTGTTTTTT; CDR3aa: CSARDYVGGEKLFF
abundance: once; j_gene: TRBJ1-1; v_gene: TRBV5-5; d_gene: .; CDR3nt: TGTGCCAGCAGCTTAGTTTGGGGGAACACTGAAGCTTTCTTT; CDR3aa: CASSLVWGNTEAFF
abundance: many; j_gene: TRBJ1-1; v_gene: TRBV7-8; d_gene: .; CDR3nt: TGTGCCAGCAGCTTATATAACACTGAAGCTTTCTTT; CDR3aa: CASSLYNTEAFF
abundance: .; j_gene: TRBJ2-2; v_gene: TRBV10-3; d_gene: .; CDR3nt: TGTGCCATCAGTGAGAAGACAAGTCCCGCCGGGGAGCTGTTTTTT; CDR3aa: CAISEKTSPAGELFF
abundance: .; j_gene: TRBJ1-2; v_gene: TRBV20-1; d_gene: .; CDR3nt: TGCAGTGCTAGAGATCCTGGACTCGTGGGATATGGCTACACCTTC; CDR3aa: CSARDPGLVGYGYTF
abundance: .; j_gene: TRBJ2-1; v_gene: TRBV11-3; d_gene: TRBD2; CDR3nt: TGTGCCAGCAGCCCTCGGGGGGGGGGATCAATCCATGAGCAGTTCTTC; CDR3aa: CASSPRGGGSIHEQFF
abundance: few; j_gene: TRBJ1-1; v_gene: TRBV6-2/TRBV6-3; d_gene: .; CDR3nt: TGTGCCAGCTTTGACAGGCTGATGGACACTGAAGCTTTCTTT; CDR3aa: CASFDRLMDTEAFF
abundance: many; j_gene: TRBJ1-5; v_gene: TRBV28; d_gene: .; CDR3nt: TGTGCCAGCAGTTTAGGGCAGGGCTATCAGCCCCAGCATTTT; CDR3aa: CASSLGQGYQPQHF
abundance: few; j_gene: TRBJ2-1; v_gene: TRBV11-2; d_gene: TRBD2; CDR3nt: TGTGCCAGCAGCCGACTAGCGGCACCCTTGGGGGATGAGCAGTTCTTC; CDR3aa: CASSRLAAPLGDEQFF
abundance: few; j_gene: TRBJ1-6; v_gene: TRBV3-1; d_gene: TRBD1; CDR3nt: TGTGCCAGCAGCCTGGACAGGGTTTCACCCCTCCACTTT; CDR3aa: CASSLDRVSPLHF
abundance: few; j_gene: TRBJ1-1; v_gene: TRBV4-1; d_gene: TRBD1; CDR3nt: TGCGCCAGCAGCCAGAGGACAGGGAGGGGAACTGAAGCTTTCTTT; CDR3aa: CASSQRTGRGTEAFF
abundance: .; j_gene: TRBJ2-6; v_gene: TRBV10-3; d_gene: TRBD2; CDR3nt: TGTGCCATCAGTGAGTCATCAGTAGCGGGAGGCTCTGGGGCCAACGTCCTGACTTTC; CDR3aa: CAISESSVAGGSGANVLTF
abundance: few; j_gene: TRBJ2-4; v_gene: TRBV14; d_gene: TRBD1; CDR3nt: TGTGCCAGCAGCCGTGGGACAGGGATAGCCAAAAACATTCAGTACTTC; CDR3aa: CASSRGTGIAKNIQYF
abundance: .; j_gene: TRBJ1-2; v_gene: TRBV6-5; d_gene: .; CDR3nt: TGTGCCAGCAGCTATTCCGGGACAAGTAACTATGGCTACACCTTC; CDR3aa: CASSYSGTSNYGYTF
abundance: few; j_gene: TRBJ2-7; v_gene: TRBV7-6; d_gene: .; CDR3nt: TGTGCCAGCAGCTTGAAAGACACGTCCTACGAGCAGTACTTC; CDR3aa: CASSLKDTSYEQYF
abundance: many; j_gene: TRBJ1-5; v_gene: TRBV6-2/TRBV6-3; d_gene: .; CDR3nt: TGTGCCAGCAGTGACAGACCTAGCAATCAGCCCCAGCATTTT; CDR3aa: CASSDRPSNQPQHF
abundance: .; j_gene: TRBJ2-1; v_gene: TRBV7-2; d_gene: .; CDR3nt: TGTGCCAGCAGCCCCGAGTGGATATACAATGAGCAGTTCTTC; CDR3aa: CASSPEWIYNEQFF
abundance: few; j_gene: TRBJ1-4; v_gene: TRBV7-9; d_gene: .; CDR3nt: TGTGCCAGCAGTCCCACCGGGGGCCTAAATGAAAAACTGTTTTTT; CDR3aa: CASSPTGGLNEKLFF
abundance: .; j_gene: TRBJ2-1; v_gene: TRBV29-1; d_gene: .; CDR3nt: TGCAGCGTTGAACAGGGTATTGAGCAGTTCTTC; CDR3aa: CSVEQGIEQFF
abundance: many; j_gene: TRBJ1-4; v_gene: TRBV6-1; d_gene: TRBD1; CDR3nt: TGTGCCAGCGATGACCTCGGAGGGGGCGGACTGTTTTTT; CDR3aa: CASDDLGGGGLFF